The 20 T cell receptor beta chains presented below share a single source sample, sequenced in a study of spatial heterogeneity in lung cancer. This sample's time point: sample taken at primary tumor resection. A single record per CDR3 protein comes from TCRdb applying MiXCR to the 5' RACE reads. The sample includes tens of thousands of distinct CDR3 sequences, roughly 7.2% of them seen just once. The sequences come from PBMCs, collected at surgery. The receptors stem from a female donor with early-stage non-small cell lung cancer.

This clonotype has ten or more counts. V usage is TRBV7-2 and J usage is TRBJ1-5; D unclear. The CDR3 length is 14 residues. CDR1 and CDR2 (germline): SGHTA, FQGNSA. V gave up 4 bases and J gave up 8 bases, with 15 bases separating them. For the CDR3, the DNA is TGTGCCAGCAGCTCTAGCGGCGGTTCGGAGCCCCAGCATTTT. It yields the protein CASSSSGGSEPQHF.

Only a few counts were recorded for this clonotype. The rearrangement links TRBV7-9 to TRBJ2-7; D gene unclear. CDR1 and CDR2 from the germline V gene are SEHNR and FQNEAQ (reference sequence). CDR3 length: 14 residues. V dropped 1 base and J dropped 0 bases, with 7 bases sitting between them. This chain's CDR3 is CASSLVVNSYEQYF. The CDR3 DNA is TGTGCCAGCAGCTTAGTCGTGAACTCCTACGAGCAGTACTTC.

This clonotype was counted many times. J is TRBJ2-5 and V is TRBV28; 7 bases map to TRBD2. This CDR3 has 14 amino acids. The germline V gene has CDR1 MDHEN and CDR2 SYDVKM. After removal of 7 bases from V and 5 bases from J, the junction contained 10 bases not matched to a gene. Here the CDR3 DNA reads TGTGCCAGCACCATGACTAGCTCGGGCGAGACCCAGTACTTC. It specifies CASTMTSSGETQYF.

This clonotype was recorded many times. The chain combines TRBV14 with TRBJ1-4; possible D gene TRBD1, 5 bases. Germline loops: CDR1 SGHDN, CDR2 FVKESK. This CDR3 has 17 residues. Trimming left V 5 bases short and J 4 bases short, with 20 bases between. The CDR3 DNA follows: TGTGCCAGCAGCACCTGGACATTTGGGGGTCTTAATGAAAAACTGTTTTTT. The encoded protein is CASSTWTFGGLNEKLFF.

This clonotype was seen a few times. The chain joins TRBV6-5 to TRBJ2-1; 8 nucleotides align to TRBD2. Trimming removed 4 bases from V and 0 bases from J; junction bases left unmatched: 8. This CDR3 spans 17 amino acids. Germline CDR1 and CDR2: MNHEY and SVGAGI. CDR3: CASSFPTSAHSYNEQFF. Written as DNA, the CDR3 is TGTGCCAGCAGTTTCCCGACTAGCGCCCACTCCTACAATGAGCAGTTCTTC.

The V call is TRBV27, the J call TRBJ1-1; TRBD1 might be the D (6 bases). Trimming shortened V by 5 bases and J by 2 bases, and 12 bases separated the two germline ends. CDR1 and CDR2 (germline): MNHEY, SMNVEV (reference sequence). CDR3 length: 14 amino acids. As DNA, the CDR3 is TGTGCCAGCAGTCCTTGGGGGGGCAACACTGAAGCTTTCTTT. Protein product: CASSPWGGNTEAFF.

V gene TRBV2 combines with J gene TRBJ2-7; TRBD2 matches at 11 bases. The V segment lost 4 bases and the J segment 3 bases; nucleotides outside the gene matches: 8. Looked up from germline, CDR1 is SNHLY and CDR2 is FYNNEI. The CDR3 is 16 residues long. CDR3 region: CASSGGPGLADYEQYF. In nucleotides, the CDR3 is TGTGCCAGCAGTGGGGGCCCGGGACTAGCGGACTACGAGCAGTACTTC.

V and J are TRBV7-9 and TRBJ2-3, with no clear D. CDR3 size: 12 residues. Deletions cut 5 bases from V and 5 bases from J, with 8 bases between. CDR1 is SEHNR and CDR2 is FQNEAQ in the germline V gene (reference sequence). This CDR3 reads CASSETGDTQYF. DNA of the CDR3: TGTGCCAGCAGCGAAACGGGAGATACGCAGTATTTT. Complete variable domain (other parts from reference TRBV7-9 and TRBJ2-3): DTGVSQNPRHKITKRGQNVTFRCDPISEHNRLYWYRQTLGQGPEFLTYFQNEAQLEKSRLLSDRFSAERPKGSFSTLEIQRTEQGDSAMYLCASSETGDTQYFGPGTRLTVL.

This clonotype was seen repeatedly, ten times or more. The CDR3 coding sequence is TGTGCCAGCAGCTTGCGAACTAGCAGCGGAGATACGCAGTATTTT. It translates to CASSLRTSSGDTQYF. This chain connects TRBV7-2 to TRBJ2-3; maybe TRBD2 (6 bases). The CDR3 loop spans 15 amino acids. In germline, CDR1 is SGHTA, CDR2 FQGNSA. The V gene lost 3 bases and the J gene lost 5 bases, with 15 bases spanning the gap. Looking up the rest from reference TRBV7-2 and TRBJ2-3 gives the full variable domain: GAGVSQSPSNKVTEKGKDVELRCDPISGHTALYWYRQSLGQGLEFLIYFQGNSAPDKSGLPSDRFSAERTGGSVSTLTIQRTQQEDSAVYLCASSLRTSSGDTQYFGPGTRLTVL.

This clonotype has more than one count but fewer than ten. The chain couples TRBV7-9 to TRBJ2-7, with TRBD1 matching 9 bases. J lost 6 bases, V lost 6 bases, and 9 bases had no gene match. Germline V CDR1 and CDR2: SEHNR, FQNEAQ (reference sequence). The CDR3 consists of 14 residues. CDR3 in DNA: TGTGCCAGCAGGGCATGGGACAGGGCCATCGAGCAGTACTTC. It is translated as CASRAWDRAIEQYF.

This clonotype was observed many times. A read error may account for a junction end that differs from germline. The V call is TRBV7-8, the J call TRBJ2-5, with D perhaps matching TRBD1 (6 bases). The CDR3 sequence is 14 residues long. CDR1 SGHVS and CDR2 FQNEAQ come from the germline V gene. This CDR3 is CVSSPGHLQETQYF. CDR3 nucleotides: TGTGTCAGCAGCCCGGGACACCTTCAAGAGACCCAGTACTTC.

This clonotype was detected a few times. The chain carries TRBV24-1 and TRBJ2-2, with D unresolved. Trimming cost V 4 bases and J 3 bases, with 5 bases left between them. CDR3 length equals 13 residues. CDR1 and CDR2 from the germline V gene are KGHDR and SFDVKD. The CDR3 loop is CATSETDTGELFF. Written as DNA, the CDR3 is TGTGCCACCAGTGAAACAGACACCGGGGAGCTGTTTTTT.

This clonotype was detected many times. This chain's CDR3 is CASRLQAGTDTQYF. The CDR3 nucleotides are TGTGCCAGCAGGCTACAGGCAGGCACAGATACGCAGTATTTT. The V and J genes are TRBV6-5 and TRBJ2-3, with D perhaps matching TRBD1 (5 bases). This CDR3 contains 14 residues. Germline V lookup: CDR1 MNHEY, CDR2 SVGAGI. V was cut by 6 bases and J by 1 base, with 11 bases left in between.

This clonotype was observed a few times. The chain combines TRBV28 with TRBJ2-5, with TRBD1 identical over 8 bases. The V and J ends lost 10 bases and 5 bases, in that order; junction bases with no gene match: 18. Germline V gene sequence: CDR1 MDHEN, CDR2 SYDVKM. CDR3 size: 16 residues. The CDR3, as DNA: TGTGCCATCAACAGGGGGAGTGAAGCAGGGTGGGAGACCCAGTACTTC. Protein product: CAINRGSEAGWETQYF.

This clonotype was counted many times. This chain joins TRBV4-3 and TRBJ2-5; no firm D call. The CDR3 runs 14 residues. Germline loops: CDR1 LGHNA, CDR2 YSLEER. V was pared by 4 bases and J by 5 bases, with 14 bases between. The CDR3 sequence is CASSRRSSGETQYF. The CDR3 DNA reads as TGCGCCAGCAGCCGCCGTTCAAGTGGCGAGACCCAGTACTTC.

The V call is TRBV5-1, the J call TRBJ1-1, with a tentative D call TRBD1 (6 bases). Germline CDR1 SGHRS, CDR2 YFSETQ. The V end lost 3 bases, the J end lost 0 bases, and 12 bases lay between the germline ends. The CDR3 has 15 amino acids. The CDR3 DNA is TGCGCCAGCAGCTCGACGACAGGAATGAACACTGAAGCTTTCTTT. Translated, it gives CASSSTTGMNTEAFF.

This clonotype was detected only a few times. The chain joins TRBV27 to TRBJ1-1; a weak D match, TRBD1 (5 bases). Per germline, CDR1 MNHEY and CDR2 SMNVEV (reference sequence). The germline V and J ends were trimmed by 6 bases and 3 bases, with 17 bases remaining between them. The CDR3 runs 15 residues. CDR3 in amino acids: CASSTIGGSDTEAFF. CDR3 sequence (DNA): TGTGCCAGCAGCACAATTGGGGGATCGGACACTGAAGCTTTCTTT.

In its sample, this clonotype was seen many times. V is TRBV27 and J is TRBJ1-1; 7 positions agree with TRBD1. CDR1 is MNHEY and CDR2 is SMNVEV in the germline V gene (reference sequence). J gave up 3 bases and V 2 bases, and 6 bases lay outside the gene matches. This CDR3 spans 15 amino acids. The CDR3 spells CASSLEAGTDTEAFF. CDR3 coding DNA: TGTGCCAGCAGTTTAGAGGCAGGGACAGACACTGAAGCTTTCTTT.

This clonotype was detected many times. The chain has TRBV5-4 and TRBJ1-1; D unclear. From germline, CDR1 is SGHNT and CDR2 YYREEE (reference sequence). V was cut by 4 bases and J by 5 bases, with 12 bases left in between. The CDR3 is made up of 13 amino acids. This chain's CDR3 is CASSMSRVTEAFF. DNA of the CDR3: TGTGCCAGCAGCATGTCTCGCGTGACTGAAGCTTTCTTT.

J is TRBJ2-3 and V is TRBV4-3, with D perhaps being TRBD1 or TRBD2 (5 bases each). The CDR3 consists of 17 residues. The V end was cut by 1 base, the J end by 4 bases, with 18 bases between. The germline CDR1 and CDR2 sequences are LGHNA and YSLEER. Here the CDR3 DNA reads TGCGCCAGCAGCCAAGTCAGTAGGGGAGCCCGGGCAGATACGCAGTATTTT. Translated: CASSQVSRGARADTQYF.